The entry below gives a single T cell receptor beta chain sequence along with its context. The data were taken from a study of blood T cell repertoires in COVID-19. Using immunoSEQ multiplex PCR, the repertoire was profiled, and TCRdb retains in-frame clones only, with some absent. Found here are 70,000 to 95,000 clones, approximately 93% of them singletons; the top ten hold 2.5% to 3%. The origin of this receptor is a man aged 45-65 years with COVID-19, enrolled during active disease. Sequencing used peripheral blood.

Here the CDR3 reads CASSSSIEGQETQYF. The CDR3 nucleotides are TGTGCCAGCAGCTCCTCGATTGAGGGCCAAGAGACCCAGTACTTC. V and J are TRBV7-9 and TRBJ2-5, with D possibly being TRBD2 (5 bases). The CDR3 is made up of 15 amino acids. V was cut by 4 bases and J by 1 base, with 13 bases left in between. Germline loops: CDR1 SEHNR, CDR2 FQNEAQ (reference sequence).